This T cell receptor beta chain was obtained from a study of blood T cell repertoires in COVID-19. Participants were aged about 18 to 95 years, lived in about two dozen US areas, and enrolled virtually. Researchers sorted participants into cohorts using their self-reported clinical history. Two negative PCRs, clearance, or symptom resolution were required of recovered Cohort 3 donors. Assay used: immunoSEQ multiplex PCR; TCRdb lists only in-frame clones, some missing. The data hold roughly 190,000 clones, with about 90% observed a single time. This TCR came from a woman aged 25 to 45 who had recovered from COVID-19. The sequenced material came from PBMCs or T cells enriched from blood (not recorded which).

CDR3 in DNA: TGTGCCAGCAAAGACACAACCTACGAGCAGTACTTC. It is translated as CASKDTTYEQYF. The chain combines TRBV7-9 with TRBJ2-7; D unresolved. The germline gives CDR1 SEHNR, CDR2 FQNEAQ (reference sequence). CDR3 length: 12 residues. V was trimmed by 7 bases and J by 2 bases, leaving 9 bases between them.